The 4 T cell receptor beta chains given below trace back to one sample, sequenced in a study of identical twins (dated by TCRdb to about 2016). The library was prepared using 5' RACE. Reads for this sample came from an Illumina HiSeq 2000. TCRdb trimmed the raw reads at Q25, called clones with MiXCR and kept productive beta chains. One record per CDR3 amino acid sequence lists the most common genes and DNA. The sample records 750,000 to 950,000 distinct CDR3 sequences, over 9% of which are singletons. Around 1.5% of the sample is taken by the ten largest. These data are also associated with another study on yellow fever vaccine responses in identical twins.

Material: PBMCs. These receptors were taken from a woman aged 18-30 years in good health.

V usage is TRBV5-1 and J usage is TRBJ2-7; 11 bases are shared with TRBD2. The trim removed 6 bases at V and 1 base at J, leaving 6 bases unmatched. In germline, CDR1 is SGHRS, CDR2 YFSETQ. This CDR3 region has 15 residues. The CDR3: CASTPGTSGSYEQYF. The CDR3 DNA is TGCGCCAGCACCCCCGGGACTAGCGGTTCCTACGAGCAGTACTTC.

This chain connects TRBV20-1 to TRBJ2-3; D uncertain. CDR1 is DFQATT and CDR2 is SNEGSKA in the germline V gene (reference sequence). Trimming left V 6 bases short and J 1 base short, with 14 bases between. CDR3 length: 14 residues. CDR3 in amino acids: CSAAAPGRTDTQYF. Here the CDR3 DNA reads TGCAGTGCCGCGGCCCCGGGTCGCACAGATACGCAGTATTTT.

This clonotype has only a few counts. The chain employs TRBV24-1 and TRBJ2-2, with 13 positions matching TRBD2. Germline lookup yields CDR1 KGHDR and CDR2 SFDVKD. The CDR3 contains 15 residues. V shed 5 bases and J 7 bases; nucleotides not matched to a gene: 3. The CDR3 nucleotides are TGTGCCACCAGTGGACTAGCGGGAGGAGTCGGGGAGCTGTTTTTT. This encodes CATSGLAGGVGELFF.

The V and J genes are TRBV29-1 and TRBJ2-1; no definite D call. Germline CDR1 reads SQVTM; CDR2 reads ANQGSEA. The CDR3 extends over 16 amino acids. Trimming pared 0 bases from V and 0 bases from J, leaving 12 bases between. The CDR3 spells CSVEDEIPSSYNEQFF. The CDR3 DNA sequence: TGCAGCGTTGAAGACGAGATCCCGAGCTCCTACAATGAGCAGTTCTTC.